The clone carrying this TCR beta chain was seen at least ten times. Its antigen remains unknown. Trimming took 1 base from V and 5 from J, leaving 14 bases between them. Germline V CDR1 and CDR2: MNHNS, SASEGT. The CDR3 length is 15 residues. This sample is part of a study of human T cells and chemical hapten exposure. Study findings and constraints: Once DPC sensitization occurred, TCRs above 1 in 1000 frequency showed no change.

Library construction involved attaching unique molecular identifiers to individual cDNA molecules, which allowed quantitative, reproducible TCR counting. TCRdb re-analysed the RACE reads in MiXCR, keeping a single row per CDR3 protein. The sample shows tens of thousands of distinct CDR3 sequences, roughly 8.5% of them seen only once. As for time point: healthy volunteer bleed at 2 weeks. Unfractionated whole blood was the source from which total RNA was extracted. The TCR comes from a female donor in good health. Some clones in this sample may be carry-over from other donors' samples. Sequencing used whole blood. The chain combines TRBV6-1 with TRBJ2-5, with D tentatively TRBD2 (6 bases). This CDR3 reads CASSEGLRDAETQYF. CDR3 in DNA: TGTGCCAGCAGTGAAGGACTGCGGGACGCGGAGACCCAGTACTTC.